This TCR beta chain appears in the sequencing data of a study of control samples from healthy donors and cancer patients. Clones were read by immunoSEQ multiplex PCR, and TCRdb kept only the in-frame ones, dropping some. The repertoire has about 96,000 clones, approximately 95% of them found once; the top ten carry approximately 8%. The receptor's source is a man aged 18-30 years in good health. The material sequenced was blood.

In nucleotides, the CDR3 is TGTGCCTGGAGAGCGGGTGTGAGTGGTCCCACAGATACGCAGTATTTT. This codes for CAWRAGVSGPTDTQYF. The rearrangement links TRBV30 to TRBJ2-3; TRBD2 is a possible D gene (6 bases). V shed 3 bases and J shed 2 bases, with 18 bases lying between them. Germline V gene sequence: CDR1 GTSNPN, CDR2 SVGIG (reference sequence). This CDR3 has 16 residues.